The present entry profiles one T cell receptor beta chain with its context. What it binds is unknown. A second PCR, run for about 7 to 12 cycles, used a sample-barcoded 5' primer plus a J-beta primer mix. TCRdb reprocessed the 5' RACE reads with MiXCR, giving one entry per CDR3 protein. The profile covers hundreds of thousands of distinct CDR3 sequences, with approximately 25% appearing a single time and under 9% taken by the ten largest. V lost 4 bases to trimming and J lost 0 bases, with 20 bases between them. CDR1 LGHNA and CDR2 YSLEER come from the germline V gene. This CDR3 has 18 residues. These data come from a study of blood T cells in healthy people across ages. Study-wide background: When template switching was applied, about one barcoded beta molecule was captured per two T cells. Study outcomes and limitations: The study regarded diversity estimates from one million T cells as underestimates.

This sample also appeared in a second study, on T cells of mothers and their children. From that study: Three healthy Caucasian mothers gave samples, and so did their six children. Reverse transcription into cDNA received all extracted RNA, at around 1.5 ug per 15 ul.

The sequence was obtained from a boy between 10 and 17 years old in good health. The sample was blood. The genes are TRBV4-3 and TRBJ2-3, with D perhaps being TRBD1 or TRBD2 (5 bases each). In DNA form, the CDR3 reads TGCGCCAGCAGCCCTGGTGTTGAGGGGACCTCTAGCACAGATACGCAGTATTTT. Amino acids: CASSPGVEGTSSTDTQYF.